The 10 T cell receptor beta chains below come from one sample, sequenced in a study of cytomegalovirus exposure and HLA in healthy donors. Both 60 Vbeta primers and 13 Jbeta primers went into the PCR. Assay: immunoSEQ multiplex PCR; the TCRdb copy retains only in-frame clones and omits some. The data hold around 130,000 clones, with more than 65% observed a single time. Sample: PBMCs. The receptors come from a woman under 30 in good health and CMV-seronegative.

This clone was picked up a small number of times. V is TRBV2 and J is TRBJ1-2; a possible D gene is TRBD1 (6 bases). This CDR3 comprises 13 residues. Deletions cut 8 bases from V and 2 bases from J, with 12 bases between. CDR1 is SNHLY and CDR2 is FYNNEI in the germline V gene. The CDR3 DNA is TGTGCCAGCGACGGGGGGGCGAACTATGGCTACACCTTC. Translating gives CASDGGANYGYTF.

The J gene is TRBJ2-1, the V gene TRBV5-4; TRBD2 matches at 7 bases. The CDR3 consists of 14 residues. Germline assignment: CDR1 SGHNT and CDR2 YYREEE (reference sequence). The V and J ends lost 3 bases and 2 bases, in that order; junction bases with no gene match: 2. The CDR3 DNA sequence: TGTGCCAGCAGCTCAGGGAGGGCCTACAATGAGCAGTTCTTC. It translates to CASSSGRAYNEQFF. Full variable domain (missing parts from reference TRBV5-4 and TRBJ2-1): ETGVTQSPTHLIKTRGQQVTLRCSSQSGHNTVSWYQQALGQGPQFIFQYYREEENGRGNFPPRFSGLQFPNYSSELNVNALELDDSALYLCASSSGRAYNEQFFGPGTRLTVL.

CDR3 amino acids: CASSMEKAYEQYF. As DNA, the CDR3 is TGTGCCAGCAGTATGGAGAAGGCCTACGAGCAGTACTTC. The V gene is TRBV6-1, the J gene TRBJ2-7; D unclear. Trimming removed 5 bases from V and 2 bases from J, with 10 bases in between. The CDR3 spans 13 residues. The germline gives CDR1 MNHNS, CDR2 SASEGT.

The chain has TRBV13 and TRBJ1-2, with D possibly TRBD1 on 6 matching bases. Germline V lookup: CDR1 PRHDT, CDR2 FYEKMQ (reference sequence). The CDR3 totals 16 residues. The V gene lost 6 bases and the J gene lost 5 bases, with 22 bases spanning the gap. The CDR3 sequence is CASRHTGSPTWYGYTF. As DNA, the CDR3 is TGTGCCAGCAGACACACAGGGTCTCCAACTTGGTATGGCTACACCTTC. Together with reference TRBV13 and TRBJ1-2, the CDR3 gives the full variable domain: AAGVIQSPRHLIKEKRETATLKCYPIPRHDTVYWYQQGPGQDPQFLISFYEKMQSDKGSIPDRFSAQQFSDYHSELNMSSLELGDSALYFCASRHTGSPTWYGYTFGSGTRLTVV.

The chain links TRBV5-1 to TRBJ1-2; 8 nucleotides line up with TRBD1. The CDR3 is 16 residues long. V lost 0 bases to trimming and J lost 8 bases; unmatched junction nucleotides: 12. Germline V lookup: CDR1 SGHRS, CDR2 YFSETQ. The CDR3 spells CASSLGGFLDRDGYTF. CDR3 bases: TGCGCCAGCAGCTTGGGGGGGTTTTTGGACAGGGACGGCTACACCTTC.

The chain combines TRBV2 with TRBJ1-3, with D hard to call. Trimming shortened V by 6 bases and J by 0 bases, and 18 bases separated the two germline ends. Germline CDR1 and CDR2: SNHLY and FYNNEI. This CDR3 has 17 residues. The CDR3 loop reads CASSRSRGNLSGNTIYF. CDR3 nucleotide sequence: TGTGCCAGCAGCCGAAGCCGGGGAAACCTCTCTGGAAACACCATATATTTT.

The gene calls are TRBV4-1 and TRBJ1-1; 7 bases match TRBD1. Trimming removed 0 bases from V and 5 bases from J; junction bases left unmatched: 6. The CDR3 has 15 residues. Germline assignment: CDR1 MGHRA and CDR2 YSYEKL. The CDR3 is CASSQEDRQGTEAFF. The CDR3 bases are TGCGCCAGCAGCCAAGAGGACCGACAGGGAACTGAAGCTTTCTTT.

CDR3 residues: CASSLTSGSYNEQFF. CDR3 bases: TGTGCCAGCAGTTTGACTAGCGGTTCCTACAATGAGCAGTTCTTC. V gene TRBV27 combines with J gene TRBJ2-1; TRBD2 matches at 9 bases. The CDR3 runs 15 residues. Germline V lookup: CDR1 MNHEY, CDR2 SMNVEV (reference sequence). The V segment lost 3 bases and the J segment 1 base; nucleotides outside the gene matches: 1.

The V gene is TRBV29-1, the J gene TRBJ2-5; 7 positions match TRBD2. The length of the CDR3 is 13 residues. Germline V gene sequence: CDR1 SQVTM, CDR2 ANQGSEA. V lost 4 bases, J lost 1 base, and 3 bases stayed unmatched. CDR3 coding DNA: TGCAGCGTTGGGAGCGGGGTCCAAGAGACCCAGTACTTC. Amino acids: CSVGSGVQETQYF.

V and J are TRBV11-2 and TRBJ2-7; 8 bases are shared with TRBD2. CDR3 size: 14 residues. Germline V gene lookup returns CDR1 SGHAT and CDR2 FQNNGV. With 1 base clipped from V and 3 bases from J, the junction kept 2 bases outside the gene matches. Here the CDR3 reads CASSLAGGDYEQYF. The CDR3 bases are TGTGCCAGCAGCTTAGCGGGGGGGGACTACGAGCAGTACTTC. Full variable domain (missing parts from reference TRBV11-2 and TRBJ2-7): EAGVAQSPRYKIIEKRQSVAFWCNPISGHATLYWYQQILGQGPKLLIQFQNNGVVDDSQLPKDRFSAERLKGVDSTLKIQPAKLEDSAVYLCASSLAGGDYEQYFGPGTRLTVT.